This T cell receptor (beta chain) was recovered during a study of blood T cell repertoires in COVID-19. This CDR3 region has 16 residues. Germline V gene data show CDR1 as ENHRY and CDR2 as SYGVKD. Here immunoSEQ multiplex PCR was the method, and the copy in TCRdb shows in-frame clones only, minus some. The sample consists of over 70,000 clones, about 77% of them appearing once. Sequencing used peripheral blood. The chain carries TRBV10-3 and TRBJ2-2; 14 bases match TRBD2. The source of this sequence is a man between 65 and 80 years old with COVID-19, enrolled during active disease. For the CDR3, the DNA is TGTGCTACAGGGACTAGCGGGAGAACTGGCACCGGGGAGCTGTTTTTT. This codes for CATGTSGRTGTGELFF.